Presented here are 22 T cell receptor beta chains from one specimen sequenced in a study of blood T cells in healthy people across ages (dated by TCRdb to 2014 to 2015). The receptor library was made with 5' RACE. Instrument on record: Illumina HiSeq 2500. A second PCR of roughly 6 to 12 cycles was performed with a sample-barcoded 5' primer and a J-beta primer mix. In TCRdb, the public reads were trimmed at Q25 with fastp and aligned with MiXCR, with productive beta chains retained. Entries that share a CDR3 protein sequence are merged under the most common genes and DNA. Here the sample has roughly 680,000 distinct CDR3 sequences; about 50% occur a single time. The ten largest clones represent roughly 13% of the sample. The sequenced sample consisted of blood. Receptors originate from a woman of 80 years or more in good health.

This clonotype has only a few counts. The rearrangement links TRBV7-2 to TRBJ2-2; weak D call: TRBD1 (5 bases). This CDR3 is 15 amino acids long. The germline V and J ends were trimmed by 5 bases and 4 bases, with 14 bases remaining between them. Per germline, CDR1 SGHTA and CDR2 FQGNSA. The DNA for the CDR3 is TGTGCCAGCAGCCTAAGGGGAACAAGCACCGGGGAGCTGTTTTTT. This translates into CASSLRGTSTGELFF.

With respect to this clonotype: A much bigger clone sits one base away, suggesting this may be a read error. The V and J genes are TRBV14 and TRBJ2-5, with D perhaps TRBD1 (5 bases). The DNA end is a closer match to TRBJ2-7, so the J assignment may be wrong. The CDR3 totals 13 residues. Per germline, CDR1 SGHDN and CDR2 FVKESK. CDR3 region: CTSSQGRVSEQYF. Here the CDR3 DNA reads TGTACCAGCAGCCAAGGCAGGGTAAGCGAGCAGTACTTC.

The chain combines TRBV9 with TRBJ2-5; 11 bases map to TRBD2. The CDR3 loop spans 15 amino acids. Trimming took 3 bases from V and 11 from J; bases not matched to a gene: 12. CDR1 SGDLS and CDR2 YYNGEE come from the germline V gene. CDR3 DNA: TGTGCCAGCAGCGCCGGACTAGCGGGCGACAATGAGCAGTACTTC. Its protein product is CASSAGLAGDNEQYF.

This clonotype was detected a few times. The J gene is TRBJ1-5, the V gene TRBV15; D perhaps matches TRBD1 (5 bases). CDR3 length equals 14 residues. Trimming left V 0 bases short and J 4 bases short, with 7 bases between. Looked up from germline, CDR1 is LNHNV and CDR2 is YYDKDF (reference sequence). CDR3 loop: CATSRDPGNQPQHF. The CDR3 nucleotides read TGTGCCACCAGCAGAGATCCAGGGAATCAGCCCCAGCATTTT.

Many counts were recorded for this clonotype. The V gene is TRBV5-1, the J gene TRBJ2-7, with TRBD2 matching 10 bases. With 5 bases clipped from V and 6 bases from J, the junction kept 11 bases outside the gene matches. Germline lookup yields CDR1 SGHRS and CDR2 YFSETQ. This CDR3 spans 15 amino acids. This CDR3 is CASRGFLAGDSEQYF. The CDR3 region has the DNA TGCGCCAGCAGGGGATTCCTAGCGGGGGATTCCGAGCAGTACTTC.

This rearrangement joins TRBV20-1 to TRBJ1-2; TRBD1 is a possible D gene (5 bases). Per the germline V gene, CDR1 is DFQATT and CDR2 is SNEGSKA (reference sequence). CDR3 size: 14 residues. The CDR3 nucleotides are TGCATACCTAACCTGGCAGGGTTTTATGCTGGCTACACCTTC. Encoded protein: CIPNLAGFYAGYTF.

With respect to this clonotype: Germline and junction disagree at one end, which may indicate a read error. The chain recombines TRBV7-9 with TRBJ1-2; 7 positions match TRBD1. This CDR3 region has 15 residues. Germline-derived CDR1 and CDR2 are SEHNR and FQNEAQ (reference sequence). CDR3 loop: CASSRAGEQGTGYTF. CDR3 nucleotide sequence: TGTGCTAGCAGTCGGGCGGGAGAACAGGGGACTGGCTACACCTTC.

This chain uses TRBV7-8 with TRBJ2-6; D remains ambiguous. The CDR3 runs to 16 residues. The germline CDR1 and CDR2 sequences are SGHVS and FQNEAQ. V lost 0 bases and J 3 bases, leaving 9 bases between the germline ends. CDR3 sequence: CASSLAGGRGANVLTF. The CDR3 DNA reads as TGTGCCAGCAGCTTAGCGGGTGGTCGTGGGGCCAACGTCCTGACTTTC.

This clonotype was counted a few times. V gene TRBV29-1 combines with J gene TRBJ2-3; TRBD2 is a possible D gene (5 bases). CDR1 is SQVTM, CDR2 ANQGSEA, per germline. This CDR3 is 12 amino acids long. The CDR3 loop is CSQTKAADTQYF. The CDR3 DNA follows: TGCAGTCAGACGAAAGCGGCAGATACGCAGTATTTT.

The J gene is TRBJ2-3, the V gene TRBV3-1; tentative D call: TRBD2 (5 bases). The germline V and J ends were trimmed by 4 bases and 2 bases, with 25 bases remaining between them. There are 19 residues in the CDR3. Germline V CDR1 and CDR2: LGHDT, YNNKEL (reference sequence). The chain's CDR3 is CASSLVLPGIQLSTDTQYF. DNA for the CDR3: TGTGCCAGCAGCCTTGTCCTGCCGGGGATCCAACTTTCCACAGATACGCAGTATTTT.

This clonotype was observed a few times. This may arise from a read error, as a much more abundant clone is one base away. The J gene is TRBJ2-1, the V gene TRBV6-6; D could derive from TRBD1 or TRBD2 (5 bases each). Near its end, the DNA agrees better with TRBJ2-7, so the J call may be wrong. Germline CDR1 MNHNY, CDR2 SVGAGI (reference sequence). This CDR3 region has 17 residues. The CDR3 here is CASSYGTGTSSYNEQYF. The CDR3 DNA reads TGTGCCAGCAGTTACGGAACGGGGACGAGCTCCTACAATGAGCAGTACTTC.

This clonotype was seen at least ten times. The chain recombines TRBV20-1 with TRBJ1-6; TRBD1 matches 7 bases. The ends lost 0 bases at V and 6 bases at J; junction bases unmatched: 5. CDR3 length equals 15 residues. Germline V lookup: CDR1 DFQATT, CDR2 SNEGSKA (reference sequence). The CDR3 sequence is CSARDRRQGNSPLHF. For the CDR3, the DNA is TGCAGTGCTAGAGATAGGAGACAGGGTAATTCACCCCTCCACTTT.

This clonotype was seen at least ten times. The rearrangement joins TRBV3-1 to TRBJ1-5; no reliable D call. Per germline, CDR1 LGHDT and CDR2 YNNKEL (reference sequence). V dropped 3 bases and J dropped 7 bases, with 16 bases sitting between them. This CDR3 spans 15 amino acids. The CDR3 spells CASSQKRVPPQPQHF. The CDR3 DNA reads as TGTGCCAGCAGCCAGAAACGGGTCCCTCCCCAGCCCCAGCATTTT.

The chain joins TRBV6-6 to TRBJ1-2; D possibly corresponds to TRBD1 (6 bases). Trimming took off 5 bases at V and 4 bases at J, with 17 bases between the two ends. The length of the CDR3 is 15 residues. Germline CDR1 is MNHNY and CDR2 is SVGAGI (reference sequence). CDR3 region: CASSLWGASPYGYTF. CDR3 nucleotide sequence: TGTGCCAGCAGTCTTTGGGGGGCTTCCCCCTATGGCTACACCTTC.

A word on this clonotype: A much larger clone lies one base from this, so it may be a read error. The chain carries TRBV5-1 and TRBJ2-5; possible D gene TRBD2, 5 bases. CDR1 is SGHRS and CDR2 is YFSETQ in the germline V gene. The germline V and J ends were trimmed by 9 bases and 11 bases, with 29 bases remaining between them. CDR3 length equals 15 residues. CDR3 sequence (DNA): TGCGCCACGGGCGAAGCCCGGGGTTCCTACAATGAGCAGTACTTC. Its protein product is CATGEARGSYNEQYF.

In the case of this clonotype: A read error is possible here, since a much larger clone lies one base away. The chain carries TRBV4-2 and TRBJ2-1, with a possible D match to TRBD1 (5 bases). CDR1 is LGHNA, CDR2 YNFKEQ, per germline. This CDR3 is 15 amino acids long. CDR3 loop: CARSQVGQGGDEQFF. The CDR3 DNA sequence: TGTGCCCGCAGCCAAGTTGGTCAGGGTGGCGATGAGCAGTTCTTC.

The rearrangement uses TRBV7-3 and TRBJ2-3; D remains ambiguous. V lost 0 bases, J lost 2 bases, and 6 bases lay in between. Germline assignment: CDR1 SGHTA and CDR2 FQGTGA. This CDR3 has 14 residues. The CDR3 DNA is TGTGCCAGCAGCTTAACTGTCTCCACAGATACGCAGTATTTT. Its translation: CASSLTVSTDTQYF. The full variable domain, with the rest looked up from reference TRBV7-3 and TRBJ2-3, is GAGVSQTPSNKVTEKGKYVELRCDPISGHTALYWYRQSLGQGPEFLIYFQGTGAADDSGLPNDRFFAVRPEGSVSTLKIQRTERGDSAVYLCASSLTVSTDTQYFGPGTRLTVL.

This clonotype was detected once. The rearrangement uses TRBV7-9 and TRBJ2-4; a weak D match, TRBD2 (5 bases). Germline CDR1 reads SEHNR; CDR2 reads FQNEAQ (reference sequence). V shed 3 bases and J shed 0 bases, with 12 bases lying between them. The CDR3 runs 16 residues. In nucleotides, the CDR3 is TGTGCCAGCAGCTTTCCGAGCGGATTAGCCAAAAACATTCAGTACTTC. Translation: CASSFPSGLAKNIQYF.

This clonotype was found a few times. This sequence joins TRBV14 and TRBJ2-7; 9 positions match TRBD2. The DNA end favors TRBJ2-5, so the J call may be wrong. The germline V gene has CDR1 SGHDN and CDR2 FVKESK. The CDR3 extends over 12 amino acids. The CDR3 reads CASNLAGETQYF. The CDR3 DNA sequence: TGTGCCAGCAATCTAGCGGGGGAGACCCAGTACTTC.

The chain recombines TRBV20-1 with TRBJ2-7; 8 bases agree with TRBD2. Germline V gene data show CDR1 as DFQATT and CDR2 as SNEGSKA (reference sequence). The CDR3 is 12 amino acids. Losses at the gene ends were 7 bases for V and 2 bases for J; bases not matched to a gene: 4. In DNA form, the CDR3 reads TGCAGTGGGGCGGGAGGAACCTACGAGCAGTACTTC. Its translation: CSGAGGTYEQYF.

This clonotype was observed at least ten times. CDR3 sequence reads: CASSRDPGTDTQYF. The CDR3 coding sequence is TGCGCCAGCAGCAGGGACCCAGGCACAGATACGCAGTATTTT. The chain carries TRBV5-1 and TRBJ2-3, with D possibly called TRBD1 or TRBD2 (5 bases each). Between the trimmed V and J ends, which lost 4 bases and 1 base, there was a span of 10 bases. This CDR3 has 14 residues. Germline V CDR1 and CDR2: SGHRS, YFSETQ.

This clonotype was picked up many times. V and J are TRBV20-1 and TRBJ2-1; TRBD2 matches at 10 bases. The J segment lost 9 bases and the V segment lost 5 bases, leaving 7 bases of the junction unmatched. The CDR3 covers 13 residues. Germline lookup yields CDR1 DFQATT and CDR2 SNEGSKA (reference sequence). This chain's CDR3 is CSAPSVAGGEQFF. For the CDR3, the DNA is TGCAGTGCTCCCTCGGTAGCGGGAGGTGAGCAGTTCTTC.